This T cell receptor beta chain was observed in a study of STAT5B mutations in CD4+ large granular lymphocyte leukemia. Notes on the study in general: Main leukemic clonotypes were patient-specific, but 20% to 25% appeared at low frequency elsewhere.

This clone was seen a few times. The target antigen is unknown. Here immunoSEQ multiplex PCR was the method, and the copy in TCRdb shows in-frame clones only, minus some. The sample yields more than 30,000 clones, approximately 88% seen once. V lost 1 base and J 7 bases, leaving 10 bases between the germline ends. Germline CDR1 and CDR2: SEHNR and FQNEAQ (reference sequence). CDR3 length equals 13 residues. The TCR originated in a human donor in good health. The sequencing sample was made of CD4+ T cells from blood buffy coats. The chain is built from TRBV7-9 and TRBJ1-1; D possibly corresponds to TRBD1 (5 bases). This chain's CDR3 is CASSLVAGVEAFF. CDR3 nucleotide sequence: TGTGCCAGCAGCTTAGTAGCGGGGGTTGAAGCTTTCTTT.